This TCR beta chain comes out of a study of blood T cell repertoires in COVID-19. The CDR3 is 12 amino acids. V was clipped by 6 bases and J by 7 bases; unmatched bases: 2. Looked up from germline, CDR1 is MNHEY and CDR2 is SVGAGI. TCRdb's copy holds only in-frame clones and misses some; the assay was immunoSEQ multiplex PCR. The data show around 230,000 clones, with under 90% seen just once and almost 4% held by the top ten. The specimen sequenced was PBMCs or T cells enriched from blood (not recorded which). The source of this sequence is a woman aged 25 to 39 with acute COVID-19. V gene TRBV6-5 combines with J gene TRBJ1-4; TRBD1 matches at 7 bases. The CDR3 nucleotides are TGTGCCAGCAGGCACAGGGGTGAAAAACTGTTTTTT. As protein: CASRHRGEKLFF.